A single sample is the source of the 16 T cell receptor beta chains below, sequenced in a study of T cell changes during pregnancy in multiple sclerosis. The assay was immunoSEQ multiplex PCR, and TCRdb's table has in-frame clones only and misses some. Here the sample spans 40,000 to 45,000 clones, around 94% being singletons. Sequencing was carried out using peripheral blood. The receptors were gathered from a female donor with multiple sclerosis, enrolled in a pregnancy study.

The chain links TRBV6-1 to TRBJ2-1; 8 nucleotides agree with TRBD2. The trim removed 2 bases at V and 5 bases at J, leaving 8 bases unmatched. The V gene's germline CDR1 is MNHNS and CDR2 SASEGT. CDR3 length equals 16 residues. The CDR3 protein is CASSESMAGGNNEQFF. For the CDR3, the DNA is TGTGCCAGCAGTGAATCGATGGCGGGAGGAAACAATGAGCAGTTCTTC.

This chain links TRBV28 with TRBJ2-7, with D possibly matching TRBD1 (5 bases). Trimming removed 6 bases from V and 6 bases from J, with 18 bases in between. Germline V CDR1 and CDR2: MDHEN, SYDVKM. This CDR3 comprises 14 residues. The CDR3 DNA follows: TGTGCCAGCAGCTCGCCGTGGACACCCGTCGAGCAGTACTTC. Residues: CASSSPWTPVEQYF.

The chain has TRBV9 and TRBJ2-5; 12 nucleotides line up with TRBD2. CDR1 is SGDLS, CDR2 YYNGEE, per germline. V was clipped by 4 bases and J by 4 bases; unmatched bases: 8. The CDR3 runs to 16 residues. CDR3 DNA sequence: TGTGCCAGCAGCCCCTGGGGGACTAGCGGGCTAGAGACCCAGTACTTC. Protein sequence: CASSPWGTSGLETQYF.

The chain links TRBV4-1 to TRBJ2-7, with 11 bases that match TRBD2. V dropped 0 bases and J dropped 4; count of bases not matched to a gene: 8. CDR3 length: 17 amino acids. Germline loops: CDR1 MGHRA, CDR2 YSYEKL. The CDR3 loop reads CASSQEAGTSGLYEQYF. In nucleotides, the CDR3 is TGCGCCAGCAGCCAAGAGGCCGGGACTAGCGGACTATACGAGCAGTACTTC.

The chain has TRBV19 and TRBJ2-3; 12 positions agree with TRBD1. Germline-derived CDR1 and CDR2 are LNHDA and SQIVND (reference sequence). The CDR3 consists of 16 residues. V shed 9 bases, J shed 8 bases, and the junction held 15 bases outside the gene matches. The CDR3 here is CARRTFRDRGLGTQYF. In DNA form, the CDR3 reads TGTGCCAGGAGGACGTTCCGGGACAGGGGGCTTGGTACGCAGTATTTT.

The rearrangement links TRBV11-3 to TRBJ2-1; 9 bases line up with TRBD2. The CDR3 is 13 amino acids. Trimming removed 1 base from V and 10 bases from J; junction bases left unmatched: 2. Germline V gives CDR1 SGHNT, CDR2 YENEEA. The CDR3 spells CASSLATSGEQFF. DNA for the CDR3: TGTGCCAGCAGCTTAGCGACTAGCGGAGAGCAGTTCTTC.

The chain employs TRBV6-1 and TRBJ1-5, with D perhaps matching TRBD1 (5 bases). Between the trimmed V and J ends, which lost 2 bases and 9 bases, there was a span of 14 bases. Per germline, CDR1 MNHNS and CDR2 SASEGT. This CDR3 is 14 amino acids long. The CDR3 DNA is TGTGCCAGCAGTGAATCGCGAGGGGCATGGCCCCAGCATTTT. It codes for CASSESRGAWPQHF.

The chain is built from TRBV2 and TRBJ1-1; TRBD1 might be the D (6 bases). Trimming cost V 3 bases and J 2 bases, with 10 bases left between them. The CDR3 has 14 residues. Per the germline V gene, CDR1 is SNHLY and CDR2 is FYNNEI. The CDR3 here is CASSEDSGNTEAFF. The CDR3 DNA follows: TGTGCCAGCAGTGAGGACAGCGGCAACACTGAAGCTTTCTTT. The whole variable domain, filled in from reference TRBV2 and TRBJ1-1, reads EPEVTQTPSHQVTQMGQEVILRCVPISNHLYFYWYRQILGQKVEFLVSFYNNEISEKSEIFDDQFSVERPDGSNFTLKIRSTKLEDSAMYFCASSEDSGNTEAFFGQGTRLTVV.

V usage is TRBV5-5 and J usage is TRBJ2-3, with 8 bases that match TRBD1. Germline trimming cut 4 bases from V and 4 bases from J; bases unmatched to any gene: 8. The CDR3 extends over 15 amino acids. Per the germline V gene, CDR1 is SGHKS and CDR2 is YYEKEE (reference sequence). The DNA for the CDR3 is TGTGCCAGCAGCGCCCAGGGGGCAGGTCCAGATACGCAGTATTTT. As protein: CASSAQGAGPDTQYF.

The count of this clone is one. This rearrangement joins TRBV30 to TRBJ1-1; no reliable D call. Germline V gives CDR1 GTSNPN, CDR2 SVGIG (reference sequence). The CDR3 is made up of 12 amino acids. V was cut by 0 bases and J by 8 bases, with 10 bases left in between. The CDR3 bases are TGTGCCTGGAGTGTACTTGAACGGGAAGCTTTCTTT. It translates to CAWSVLEREAFF.

The rearrangement links TRBV18 to TRBJ2-3; D is undetermined. Germline V gene lookup returns CDR1 KGHSH and CDR2 LQKENI. Trimming took 6 bases from V and 2 from J, leaving 12 bases between them. CDR3 length equals 14 residues. CDR3 nucleotide sequence: TGTGCCAGCTCCTCTCAGGAGTACACAGATACGCAGTATTTT. Its translation is CASSSQEYTDTQYF.

The V gene is TRBV28, the J gene TRBJ2-4; D gene uncertain. This CDR3 contains 11 residues. Trimming cost V 7 bases and J 8 bases, with 9 bases left between them. The V gene's germline CDR1 is MDHEN and CDR2 SYDVKM. The CDR3: CASKGEHIQYF. The CDR3 nucleotides read TGTGCCAGCAAAGGTGAACACATTCAGTACTTC. The whole variable domain, remainder taken from reference TRBV28 and TRBJ2-4, is DVKVTQSSRYLVKRTGEKVFLECVQDMDHENMFWYRQDPGLGLRLIYFSYDVKMKEKGDIPEGYSVSREKKERFSLILESASTNQTSMYLCASKGEHIQYFGAGTRLSVL.

This CDR3 is CASSMWLESNQPQHF. CDR3 in DNA: TGTGCCAGTAGTATGTGGTTAGAGAGCAATCAGCCCCAGCATTTT. The chain carries TRBV19 and TRBJ1-5; no clear D gene. The CDR3 is 15 amino acids. Germline-derived CDR1 and CDR2 are LNHDA and SQIVND (reference sequence). Trimming removed 3 bases at V and 1 base at J, with 10 bases between.

J is TRBJ2-2 and V is TRBV10-2, with 7 bases matching TRBD1. Trimming removed 4 bases from V and 2 bases from J; junction bases left unmatched: 13. Germline CDR1 reads WSHSY; CDR2 reads SAAADI. The CDR3 totals 18 residues. The DNA of the CDR3 is TGCGCCAGCAGTGGGCCCTCCATGACAGGGATTAACACCGGGGAGCTGTTTTTT. Residues: CASSGPSMTGINTGELFF.

The chain has TRBV29-1 and TRBJ2-5, with D unresolved. The CDR3 is 12 amino acids. The V and J ends lost 7 bases and 5 bases respectively, with 14 bases between them. CDR1 SQVTM and CDR2 ANQGSEA come from the germline V gene. CDR3 nucleotide sequence: TGCAGCGACTCCTCCATTGGGGAGACCCAGTACTTC. Translating it yields CSDSSIGETQYF.

V and J are TRBV6-1 and TRBJ1-1; TRBD1 might be the D (5 bases). V was shortened by 5 bases and J by 2 bases, with 12 bases between the two germline ends. The CDR3 spans 14 residues. Looked up from germline, CDR1 is MNHNS and CDR2 is SASEGT. The CDR3 nucleotides read TGTGCCAGCAGTTATTCAGGGTTAAACACTGAAGCTTTCTTT. It codes for CASSYSGLNTEAFF.